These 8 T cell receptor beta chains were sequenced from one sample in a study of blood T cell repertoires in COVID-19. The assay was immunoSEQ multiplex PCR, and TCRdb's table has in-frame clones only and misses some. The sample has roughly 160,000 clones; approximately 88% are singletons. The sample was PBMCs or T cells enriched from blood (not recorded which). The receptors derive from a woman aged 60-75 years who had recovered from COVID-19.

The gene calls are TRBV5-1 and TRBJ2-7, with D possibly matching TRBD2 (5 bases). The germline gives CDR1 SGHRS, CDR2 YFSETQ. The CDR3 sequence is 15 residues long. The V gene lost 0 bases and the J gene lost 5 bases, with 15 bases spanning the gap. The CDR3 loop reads CASSLALGLADEQYF. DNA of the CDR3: TGCGCCAGCAGCTTGGCCCTCGGTCTAGCAGACGAGCAGTACTTC. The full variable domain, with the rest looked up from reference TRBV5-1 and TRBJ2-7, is KAGVTQTPRYLIKTRGQQVTLSCSPISGHRSVSWYQQTPGQGLQFLFEYFSETQRNKGNFPGRFSGRQFSNSRSEMNVSTLELGDSALYLCASSLALGLADEQYFGPGTRLTVT.

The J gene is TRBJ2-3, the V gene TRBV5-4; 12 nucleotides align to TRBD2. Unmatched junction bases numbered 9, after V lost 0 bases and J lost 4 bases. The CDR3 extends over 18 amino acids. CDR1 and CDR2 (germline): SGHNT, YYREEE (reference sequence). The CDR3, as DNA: TGTGCCAGCAGCTTGGCTCCTAGCGGGAGGGCCGTAGCAGATACGCAGTATTTT. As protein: CASSLAPSGRAVADTQYF.

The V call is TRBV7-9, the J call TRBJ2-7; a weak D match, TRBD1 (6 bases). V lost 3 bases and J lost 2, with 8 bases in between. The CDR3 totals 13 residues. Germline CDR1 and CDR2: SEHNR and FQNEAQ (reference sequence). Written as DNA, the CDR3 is TGTGCCAGCAGCTTCCGGGACACCTACGAGCAGTACTTC. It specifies CASSFRDTYEQYF.

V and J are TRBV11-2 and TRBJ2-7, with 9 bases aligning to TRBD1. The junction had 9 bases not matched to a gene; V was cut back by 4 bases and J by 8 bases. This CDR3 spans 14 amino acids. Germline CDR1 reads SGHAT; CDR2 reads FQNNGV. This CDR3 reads CASSSSGTGSKQYF. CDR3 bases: TGTGCCAGCAGCTCCTCCGGGACAGGGTCGAAGCAGTACTTC.

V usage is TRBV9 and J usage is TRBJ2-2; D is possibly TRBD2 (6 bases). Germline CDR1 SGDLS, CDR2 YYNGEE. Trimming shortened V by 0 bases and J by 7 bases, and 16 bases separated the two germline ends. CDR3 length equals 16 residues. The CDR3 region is CASSVDPSAEVGELFF. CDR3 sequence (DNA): TGTGCCAGCAGCGTAGACCCTAGCGCAGAAGTCGGGGAGCTGTTTTTT.

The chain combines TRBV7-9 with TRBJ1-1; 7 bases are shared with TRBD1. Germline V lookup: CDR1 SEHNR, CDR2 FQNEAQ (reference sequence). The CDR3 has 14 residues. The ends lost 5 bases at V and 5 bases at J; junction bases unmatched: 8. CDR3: CASSLNSGGTEAFF. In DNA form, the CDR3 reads TGTGCCAGCAGCCTGAATTCAGGGGGGACTGAAGCTTTCTTT.

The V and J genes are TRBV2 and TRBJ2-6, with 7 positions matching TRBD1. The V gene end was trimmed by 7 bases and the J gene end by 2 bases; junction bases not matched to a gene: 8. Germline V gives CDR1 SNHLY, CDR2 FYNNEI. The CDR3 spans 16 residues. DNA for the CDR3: TGTGCCAGCACCCGGGTAGGGGGCACTGGGGCCAACGTCCTGACTTTC. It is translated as CASTRVGGTGANVLTF.

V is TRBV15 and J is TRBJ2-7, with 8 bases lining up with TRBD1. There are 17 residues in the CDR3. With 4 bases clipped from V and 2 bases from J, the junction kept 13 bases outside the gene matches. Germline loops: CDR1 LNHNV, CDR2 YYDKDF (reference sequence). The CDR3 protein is CATSKAPGQGQPYEQYF. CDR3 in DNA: TGTGCCACCAGCAAAGCCCCCGGACAGGGACAGCCCTACGAGCAGTACTTC.